This T cell receptor beta chain was obtained from a study of circulating tumor DNA in untreated peripheral T-cell lymphoma. Sequencing used immunoSEQ multiplex PCR; TCRdb keeps in-frame clones, though not all of them. This sample yields around 1,300 clones, of which 65% are seen a single time; 66% belongs to the top ten. This clone was detected only once. Before treatment, baseline tumor tissue was collected for sequencing. Between the trimmed V and J ends, which lost 4 bases and 4 bases, there was a span of 13 bases. CDR1 is GTSNPN, CDR2 SVGIG, per germline (reference sequence). The CDR3 loop spans 13 amino acids.

The TCR was taken from a human donor with peripheral T-cell lymphoma. V is TRBV30 and J is TRBJ1-1; D unclear. Input material: tumor tissue. The CDR3 is CAWNVREGTEAFF. The CDR3 bases are TGTGCCTGGAATGTACGGGAGGGCACTGAAGCTTTCTTT. The entire variable domain, with the rest obtained from reference TRBV30 and TRBJ1-1, is as follows: SQTIHQWPATLVQPVGSPLSLECTVEGTSNPNLYWYRQAAGRGLQLLFYSVGIGQISSEVPQNLSASRPQDRQFILSSKKLLLSDSGFYLCAWNVREGTEAFFGQGTRLTVV.